The present entry profiles one T cell receptor beta chain with its context. Its antigen target is currently unknown. No much larger clone is present one base from it, and per-base qualities are unavailable. The sample's time point label, decoded: baseline before first vaccination. Vaccinee samples came from UK trials COV001 and COV002, including a single-blind randomized controlled phase 2/3 trial of AZD1222 (ChAdOx1 nCoV-19) in healthy adults. For TCRbeta chain sequencing, PBMC samples were collected from trial participants at day 0 and at day 28 after the second dose. The CDR3 regions of human TCRbeta chains were analyzed by immunosequencing. In the source study's methods: Repertoire TCRs were checked for matches against a reference library of SARS-CoV-2-specific TCRs that had been generated using the MIRA antigen-specificity platform. Breadth was defined as the fraction of unique TCRs that were SARS-CoV-2-associated. Depth was defined as the fraction of total T cells that were SARS-CoV-2-associated. Using the MIRA data, each spike-specific TCR was mapped to the spike region that the TCR reacts to and placed in a CD4 or CD8 class. Log10-transformed breadth and depth values were compared by one-way ANOVA with Sidak's multiple comparisons tests. TCRdb obtained this table from immuneACCESS and retained in-frame rearrangements with V and J assigned. These tables miss some clones; where compared with another copy, unresolved V genes account for less than half of the shortfall, and the remainder is unexplained. V and J calls and clone size follow that table, whereas D and trimming were derived from the DNA. The sample table holds 90,000 to 150,000 clones, of which 85% to 90% were seen once. The top ten constitute 7% to 9% of the sample.

This specimen belongs to a study of T cell responses to AZD1222 COVID-19 vaccine (dated by TCRdb to the early 2020s). General notes on the study: AZD1222 recipients whose second dose came at about 4 weeks and those whose second dose came at about 12 weeks were combined into one group, since spike-specific TCR depth and breadth did not differ between the two schedules. TCR sequencing covered some 240 trial participants: 207 given two doses of AZD1222 and about 26 given two doses of MenACWY control vaccine. Enrollment into the trials was organized by age into subgroups of 18-55, 56-69 and 70-plus years, and those subgroups contained roughly 150, 30 and 60 TCR-sequenced participants, respectively. What the authors observed across the whole study: Participants were mostly white British and included more females than males, and it was suggested by the authors that clonal diversity may have been underestimated. Nearly half of unique spike-specific TCRs reportedly recognized epitopes outside regions mutated in the B.1.351 and B.1.1.7 variants. Conclusions about previously exposed vaccinees were limited because only 6 or 7 AZD1222 recipients were SARS-CoV-2 seropositive at baseline. Spike-specific TCR breadth and depth rose significantly after two AZD1222 doses compared with day 0 and with MenACWY recipients. The vaccine-associated CD4 TCRs covered the entire spike protein, and the dominant responses fell in regions 160-218 and 743-854. In the small 56-69-year group, the increase in depth fell short of significance, most likely because of low power. Because no day 14 peak-response samples were available, the repertoires could be characterized only after the peak T cell response.

Taken from cysteine to phenylalanine, the CDR3 has 15 residues. Of the read, only the CDR3 DNA is kept; its 45 bases are in frame from base 1. From a lookup of the germline V gene (reference sequence), CDR1 and CDR2 are LNHNV and YYDKDF. Compared with germline, V lacks 5 bases and J lacks 5 bases; bases without a gene match: 10. The clonotype originates from an adult in good health. The specimen comprised peripheral blood, sampled on day 0 of AZD1222 vaccination. The V and J segments used are TRBV15 and TRBJ2-5; TRBD1 fits 8 bases in the junction. The CDR3 reads as follows: CATSPEDRVRETQYF. The DNA is as follows: TGTGCCACCAGCCCAGAGGACAGGGTCAGGGAGACCCAGTACTTC.